This entry lists 5 T cell receptor beta chains sequenced from one sample in a study of cytomegalovirus exposure and HLA in healthy donors. The PCR used 60 Vbeta and 13 Jbeta primers. Repertoires were generated with immunoSEQ multiplex PCR, while TCRdb's copy carries only in-frame clones and drops some. The sample lists about 120,000 clones; 80% were seen once. Source material: PBMCs. The receptor source for this set is a man younger than 45 in good health and CMV-seronegative.

V usage is TRBV6-1 and J usage is TRBJ2-5, with 10 bases that match TRBD1. J was trimmed by 4 bases and V by 5 bases; bases with no gene match: 4. The CDR3 covers 14 residues. Germline CDR1 reads MNHNS; CDR2 reads SASEGT. As DNA, the CDR3 is TGTGCCAGCAGTATGGACAGGGGGGGAGAGACCCAGTACTTC. This encodes CASSMDRGGETQYF.

J is TRBJ1-2 and V is TRBV19; no clear D gene. This CDR3 contains 12 residues. V was shortened by 1 base and J by 3 bases, with 3 bases between the two germline ends. Looked up from germline, CDR1 is LNHDA and CDR2 is SQIVND (reference sequence). The DNA of the CDR3 is TGTGCCAGTAGTATAGCTGACTATGGCTACACCTTC. This encodes CASSIADYGYTF.

This chain connects TRBV7-8 to TRBJ1-6; 9 bases map to TRBD1. Trimming cost V 5 bases and J 12 bases; bases outside gene matches: 11. Germline CDR1 reads SGHVS; CDR2 reads FQNEAQ. The CDR3 length is 15 residues. The CDR3 reads CASSPGGDRGLPLHF. CDR3 in DNA: TGTGCCAGCAGCCCCGGAGGTGACAGGGGGTTACCCCTCCACTTT.

This clone was observed a few times. The rearrangement links TRBV5-1 to TRBJ2-2, with D perhaps TRBD2 (5 bases). The CDR3 runs to 16 residues. V shed 0 bases and J shed 2 bases, with 11 bases lying between them. The V gene's germline CDR1 is SGHRS and CDR2 YFSETQ. The CDR3 bases are TGCGCCAGCAGCTTGGAGGCCGGGGTTAACACCGGGGAGCTGTTTTTT. Its protein product is CASSLEAGVNTGELFF.

This clone was counted only a few times. This sequence joins TRBV29-1 and TRBJ2-3; TRBD2 matches 8 bases. V lost 6 bases and J lost 2; bases outside the gene matches: 10. This CDR3 spans 15 amino acids. Germline lookup yields CDR1 SQVTM and CDR2 ANQGSEA. The CDR3 nucleotides are TGCAGCGTCCCGAAGGGCGGGGGGTTCACAGATACGCAGTATTTT. It specifies CSVPKGGGFTDTQYF.